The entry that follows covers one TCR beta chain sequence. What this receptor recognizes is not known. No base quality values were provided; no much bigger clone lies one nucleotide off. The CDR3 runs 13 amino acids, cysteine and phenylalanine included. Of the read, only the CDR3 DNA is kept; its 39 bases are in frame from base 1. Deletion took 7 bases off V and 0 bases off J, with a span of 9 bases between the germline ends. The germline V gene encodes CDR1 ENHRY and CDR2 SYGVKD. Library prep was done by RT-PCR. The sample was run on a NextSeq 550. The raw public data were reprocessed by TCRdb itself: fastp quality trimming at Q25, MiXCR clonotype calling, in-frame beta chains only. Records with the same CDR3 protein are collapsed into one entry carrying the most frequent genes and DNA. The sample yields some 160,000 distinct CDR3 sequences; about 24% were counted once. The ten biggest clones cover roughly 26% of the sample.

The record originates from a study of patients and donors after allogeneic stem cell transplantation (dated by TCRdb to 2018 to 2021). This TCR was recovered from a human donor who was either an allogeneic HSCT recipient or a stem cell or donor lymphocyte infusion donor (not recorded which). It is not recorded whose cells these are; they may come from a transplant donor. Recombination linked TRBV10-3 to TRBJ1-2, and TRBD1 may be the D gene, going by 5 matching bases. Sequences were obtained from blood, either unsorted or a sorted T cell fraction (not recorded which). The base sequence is TGTGCCATCAAAACGGGGCCTAACTATGGCTACACCTTC. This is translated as CAIKTGPNYGYTF.